A selection of T cell receptor beta chains follows, all from one sample in a study of blood T cells in healthy people across ages. Via MiXCR, TCRdb re-called the 5' RACE reads, giving one row per CDR3 protein. The data show about 1.7 million distinct CDR3 sequences, with roughly 30% seen just once and 7.7% held by the top ten. Sequencing was carried out using blood. These receptors all stem from a woman in her twenties or thirties in good health. Both conserved end residues are part of each CDR3. D genes are given only for firm matches. Clone size is given for some rows only: seen once, a few or many times, or a class if the clone is expanded.

J | size | V | D | length | CDR3 | DNA
TRBJ1-5 | - | TRBV4-1 | - | 14 | CASSKVGGDQPQHF | TGCGCCAGCAGCAAAGTAGGGGGGGATCAGCCCCAGCATTTT
TRBJ2-1 | few | TRBV29-1 | - | 13 | CSVGVRGGNEQFF | TGCAGCGTGGGGGTCCGGGGTGGAAATGAGCAGTTCTTC
TRBJ2-1 | few | TRBV9 | - | 15 | CASSATLGDWNEQFF | TGTGCCAGCAGCGCCACCCTCGGGGACTGGAATGAGCAGTTCTTC
TRBJ2-5 | few | TRBV30 | - | 15 | CAWSPLWELQETQYF | TGTGCCTGGAGTCCCCTATGGGAACTCCAAGAGACCCAGTACTTC
TRBJ1-5 | few | TRBV19 | - | 13 | CASEGDIYQPQHF | TGTGCCAGCGAAGGGGACATATATCAGCCCCAGCATTTT
TRBJ2-7 | - | TRBV3-1 | - | 14 | CASSENGRSYEQYF | TGTGCCAGCAGCGAAAATGGGAGATCCTACGAGCAGTACTTC
TRBJ2-1 | - | TRBV14 | - | 18 | CASSPSLLSKGAGGEQFF | TGTGCCAGCAGCCCGAGTCTCCTAAGTAAGGGGGCCGGAGGGGAGCAGTTCTTC
TRBJ1-2 | - | TRBV30 | - | 12 | CAWTGSGYGYTF | TGTGCCTGGACGGGGTCGGGCTATGGCTACACCTTC
TRBJ2-7 | many | TRBV18 | TRBD2 | 17 | CASSPQRTSGSSYEQYF | TGTGCCAGCTCACCACAGAGGACTAGCGGAAGCTCCTACGAGCAGTACTTC
TRBJ1-5 | few | TRBV12-3/TRBV12-4 | - | 17 | CASSLARDILDNQPQHF | TGTGCCAGCAGTTTAGCTCGGGACATACTAGACAATCAGCCCCAGCATTTT
TRBJ2-3 | - | TRBV9 | TRBD1 | 15 | CASSRRQGDTDTQYF | TGTGCCAGCAGCAGACGACAGGGGGACACAGATACGCAGTATTTT
TRBJ2-3 | - | TRBV4-3 | - | 17 | CASSQERRAWVTDTQYF | TGCGCCAGCAGCCAAGAACGGAGGGCCTGGGTCACAGATACGCAGTATTTT
TRBJ1-2 | few | TRBV10-3 | - | 15 | CAISDLQGQSYGYTF | TGTGCCATCAGTGATTTGCAAGGACAGTCCTATGGCTACACCTTC
TRBJ2-7 | - | TRBV19 | - | 15 | CASSPITGIPHEQYF | TGTGCCAGTAGCCCAATCACAGGGATCCCCCACGAGCAGTACTTC
TRBJ2-5 | many | TRBV6-5 | TRBD1 | 13 | CASRRDRAETQYF | TGTGCCAGTAGGAGGGACAGGGCGGAGACCCAGTACTTC
TRBJ1-4 | - | TRBV20-1 | - | 14 | CSARDSSTNEKLFF | TGCAGTGCTAGAGACAGTTCAACTAATGAAAAACTGTTTTTT
TRBJ2-7 | - | TRBV5-1 | TRBD2 | 14 | CASSWGGQGREQYF | TGCGCCAGCAGCTGGGGAGGGCAGGGCCGCGAGCAGTACTTC
TRBJ2-4 | many | TRBV12-3/TRBV12-4 | - | 15 | CASSLALGNKNIQYF | TGTGCCAGCAGTTTAGCGCTAGGGAACAAAAACATTCAGTACTTC
TRBJ2-1 | - | TRBV5-1 | - | 14 | CASSLEGRGSEQFF | TGCGCCAGCAGCTTGGAGGGACGGGGGAGTGAGCAGTTCTTC
TRBJ1-5 | - | TRBV4-2 | - | 15 | CASSQAEQGIQPQHF | TGTGCCAGCAGCCAGGCCGAGCAGGGAATACAGCCCCAGCATTTT
TRBJ2-7 | - | TRBV27 | - | 14 | CASRDRTVLYEQYF | TGTGCCAGCAGAGATAGGACAGTTCTCTACGAGCAGTACTTC
TRBJ2-2 | - | TRBV12-3/TRBV12-4 | - | 16 | CASRSGDYANTGELFF | TGTGCCAGCCGGAGCGGCGACTACGCGAACACCGGGGAGCTGTTTTTT
TRBJ2-1 | - | TRBV5-8 | TRBD1 | 15 | CASSWGDRAYNEQFF | TGTGCCAGCAGCTGGGGAGACAGGGCGTACAATGAGCAGTTCTTC
TRBJ2-5 | - | TRBV5-1 | TRBD1 | 15 | CASSSTGEDQETQYF | TGCGCCAGCAGCTCGACAGGGGAAGATCAAGAGACCCAGTACTTC
TRBJ2-5 | many | TRBV7-8 | TRBD1 | 14 | CASRVNRGFETQYF | TGTGCCAGCAGAGTTAACAGGGGATTCGAGACCCAGTACTTC
TRBJ1-5 | few | TRBV9 | TRBD1 | 12 | CASGTGNQPQHF | TGTGCCAGCGGGACAGGGAATCAGCCCCAGCATTTT
TRBJ2-7 | many | TRBV12-3/TRBV12-4 | TRBD1 | 12 | CASRGQGDEQYF | TGCGCCAGCAGGGGACAGGGGGACGAGCAGTACTTC
TRBJ2-3 | - | TRBV2 | TRBD2 | 17 | CASSGDWTSGSTDTQYF | TGTGCCAGCAGTGGGGATTGGACTAGCGGCTCCACAGATACGCAGTATTTT
TRBJ2-7 | many | TRBV27 | - | 14 | CASSFRTDFYEQYF | TGTGCCAGCAGTTTTAGGACAGACTTTTACGAGCAGTACTTC
TRBJ2-3 | few | TRBV4-3 | TRBD2 | 18 | CASSRGELAGLVADTQYF | TGCGCCAGCAGCCGGGGAGAGCTAGCGGGACTTGTGGCAGATACGCAGTATTTT
TRBJ2-5 | many | TRBV29-1 | - | 12 | CSVLQDQETQYF | TGCAGCGTGCTGCAGGACCAAGAGACCCAGTACTTC
TRBJ1-1 | - | TRBV2 | - | 16 | CASSDMAGARDTEAFF | TGTGCCAGCAGTGATATGGCAGGGGCTCGTGACACTGAAGCTTTCTTT
TRBJ2-4 | - | TRBV6-5 | TRBD2 | 16 | CASSSRTSASYNEQYF | TGTGCCAGCAGTAGTCGTACTAGCGCCTCCTACAATGAGCAGTACTTC
TRBJ2-5 | - | TRBV28 | - | 10 | CASTQLPQYF | TGTGCCAGCACTCAACTACCCCAGTACTTC
TRBJ2-1 | - | TRBV27 | - | 17 | CASSLSVGQGLYNEQFF | TGTGCCAGCAGTTTATCAGTCGGGCAGGGGCTTTACAATGAGCAGTTCTTC
TRBJ1-2 | - | TRBV30 | - | 14 | CAWSVVRDTGGYTF | TGTGCCTGGAGTGTAGTCCGGGACACCGGTGGCTACACCTTC
TRBJ2-7 | - | TRBV28 | - | 13 | CASSLQEAYEQYF | TGTGCCAGCAGTCTACAGGAGGCCTACGAGCAGTACTTC